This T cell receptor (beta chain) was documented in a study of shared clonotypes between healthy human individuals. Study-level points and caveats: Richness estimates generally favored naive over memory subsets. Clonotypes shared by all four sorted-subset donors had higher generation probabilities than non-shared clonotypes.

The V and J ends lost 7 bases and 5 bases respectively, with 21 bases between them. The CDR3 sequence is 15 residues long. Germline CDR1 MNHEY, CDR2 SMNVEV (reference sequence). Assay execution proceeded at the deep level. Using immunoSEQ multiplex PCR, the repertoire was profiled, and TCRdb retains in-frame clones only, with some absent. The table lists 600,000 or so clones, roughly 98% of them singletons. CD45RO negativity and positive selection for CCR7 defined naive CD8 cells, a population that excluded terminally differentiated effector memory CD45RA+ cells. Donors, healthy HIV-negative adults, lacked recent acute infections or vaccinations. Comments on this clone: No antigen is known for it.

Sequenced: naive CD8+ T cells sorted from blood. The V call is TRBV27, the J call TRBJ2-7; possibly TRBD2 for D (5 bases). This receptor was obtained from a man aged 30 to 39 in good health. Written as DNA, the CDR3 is TGTGCCAGCAACACCCTCGGAGGAACCGATAACGAGCAGTACTTC. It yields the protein CASNTLGGTDNEQYF.